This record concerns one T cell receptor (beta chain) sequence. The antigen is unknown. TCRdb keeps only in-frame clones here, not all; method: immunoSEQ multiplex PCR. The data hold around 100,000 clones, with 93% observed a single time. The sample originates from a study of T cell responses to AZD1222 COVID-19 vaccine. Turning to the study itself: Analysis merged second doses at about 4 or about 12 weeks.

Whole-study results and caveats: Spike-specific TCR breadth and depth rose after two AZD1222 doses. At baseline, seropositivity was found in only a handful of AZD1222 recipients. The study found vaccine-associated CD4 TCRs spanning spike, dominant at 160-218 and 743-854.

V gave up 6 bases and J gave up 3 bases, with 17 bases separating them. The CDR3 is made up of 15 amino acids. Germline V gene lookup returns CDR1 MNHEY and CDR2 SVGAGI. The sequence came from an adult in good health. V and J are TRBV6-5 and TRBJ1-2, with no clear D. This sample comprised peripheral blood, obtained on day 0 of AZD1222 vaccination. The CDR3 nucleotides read TGTGCCAGCAGAGCCCCGGGGAAATCATACTATGGCTACACCTTC. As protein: CASRAPGKSYYGYTF.